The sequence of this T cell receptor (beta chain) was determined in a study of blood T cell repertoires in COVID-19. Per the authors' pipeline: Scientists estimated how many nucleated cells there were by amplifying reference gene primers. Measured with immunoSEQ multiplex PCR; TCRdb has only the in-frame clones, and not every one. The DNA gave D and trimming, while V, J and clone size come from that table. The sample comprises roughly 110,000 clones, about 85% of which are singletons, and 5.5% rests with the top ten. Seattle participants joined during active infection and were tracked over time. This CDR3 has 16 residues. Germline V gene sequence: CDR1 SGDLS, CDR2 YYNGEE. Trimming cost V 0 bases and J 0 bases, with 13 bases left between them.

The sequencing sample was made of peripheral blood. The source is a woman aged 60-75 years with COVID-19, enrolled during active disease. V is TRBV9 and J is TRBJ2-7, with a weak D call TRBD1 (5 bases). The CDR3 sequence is CASSVGGEMDSYEQYF. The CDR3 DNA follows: TGTGCCAGCAGCGTAGGGGGCGAGATGGACTCCTACGAGCAGTACTTC. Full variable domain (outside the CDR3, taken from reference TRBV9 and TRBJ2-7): DSGVTQTPKHLITATGQRVTLRCSPRSGDLSVYWYQQSLDQGLQFLIQYYNGEERAKGNILERFSAQQFPDLHSELNLSSLELGDSALYFCASSVGGEMDSYEQYFGPGTRLTVT.